What follows describes a single T cell receptor (beta chain). These data are taken from a study of blood T cell repertoires in COVID-19. Germline V gene sequence: CDR1 SNHLY, CDR2 FYNNEI. The CDR3 extends over 18 amino acids. With V trimmed by 0 bases and J by 2 bases, 10 bases remained unmatched. Profiling relied on immunoSEQ multiplex PCR, and the TCRdb table lists in-frame clones only, not all of them. This table holds fewer than 200,000 clones, around 82% found once. Sequences were obtained from peripheral blood. The rearrangement uses TRBV2 and TRBJ2-7; TRBD2 agrees at 10 bases. This TCR derives from a woman in her sixties or seventies who had recovered from COVID-19. DNA of the CDR3: TGTGCCAGCAGTGAAGCGCTTAGCGGGGGGCCCCTTACCTACGAGCAGTACTTC. It is translated as CASSEALSGGPLTYEQYF.